One sample yielded the 15 T cell receptor beta chains listed below, sequenced in a study of T cells in Graves' hyperthyroidism and ophthalmopathy. Researchers amplified the TCR beta CDR3 regions from RNA transcripts. The TCR CDR3 was amplified in a first-round RT-PCR using the HTBI primer set. TCRdb reanalysed the multiplex PCR reads using MiXCR and keeps one entry per CDR3 protein. In the table there are 40,000 or so distinct CDR3 sequences, about 49% of which are singletons. Sample: blood. The receptors come from a woman aged 50 to 60 with Graves' hyperthyroidism that later progressed to Graves' ophthalmopathy.

This clonotype was counted between two and nine times. J is TRBJ2-7 and V is TRBV25-1; D unresolved. The CDR3 covers 12 residues. In germline, CDR1 is MGHDK, CDR2 SYGVNS. The V end was cut by 1 base, the J end by 7 bases, with 8 bases between. The DNA for the CDR3 is TGTGCCAGCAGTGAATCGGCTTTGGAGCAGTACTTC. It yields the protein CASSESALEQYF.

This clonotype was counted many times. V is TRBV2 and J is TRBJ2-7; 10 nucleotides line up with TRBD1. Germline CDR1 is SNHLY and CDR2 is FYNNEI. Losses at the gene ends were 9 bases for V and 4 bases for J; bases not matched to a gene: 15. The CDR3 covers 16 residues. This chain's CDR3 is CASGGRDRGLQYEQYF. CDR3 nucleotide sequence: TGTGCCAGTGGGGGAAGGGACAGGGGTCTCCAATACGAGCAGTACTTC.

About this clonotype itself: This is likely a read error, given that the CDR3 carries no conserved phenylalanine or tryptophan at its end. The V and J genes are TRBV11-2 and TRBJ2-1; 9 bases are a match to TRBD2. V was clipped by 3 bases and J by 9 bases; unmatched bases: 18. This CDR3 is 18 amino acids long. CDR1 is SGHAT and CDR2 is FQNNGV in the germline V gene. CDR3 sequence reads: CASSFHQTGTSGRFEQFI. DNA for the CDR3: TGTGCCAGCAGCTTTCACCAAACCGGGACCAGCGGGAGGTTTGAGCAGTTCATC.

The chain combines TRBV9 with TRBJ2-3; TRBD2 aligns across 15 bases. Germline V gene data show CDR1 as SGDLS and CDR2 as YYNGEE. With 0 bases clipped from V and 6 bases from J, the junction kept 8 bases outside the gene matches. This CDR3 comprises 18 residues. CDR3 bases: TGTGCCAGCAGCGTAGAAGGTGGACTAGCGGGAGGGCCGGATACGCAGTATTTT. This translates into CASSVEGGLAGGPDTQYF.

The chain is built from TRBV6-5 and TRBJ2-7, with TRBD2 identical over 16 bases. Germline loops: CDR1 MNHEY, CDR2 SVGAGI. The CDR3 runs 17 residues. Trimming took 5 bases from V and 3 from J; bases not matched to a gene: 7. The CDR3 nucleotides read TGTGCCAGCAGTACTGGGACTAGCGGGAGGGCCGGCTACGAGCAGTACTTC. Amino acid sequence: CASSTGTSGRAGYEQYF.

The CDR3 DNA reads TGTGCCAGCAGACCCGACAGGGAGGTAGGAAAAGAGACCCAGTACTTC. Translation: CASRPDREVGKETQYF. The chain has TRBV7-8 and TRBJ2-5; perhaps TRBD1 as D (7 bases). The CDR3 is 16 amino acids. CDR1 SGHVS and CDR2 FQNEAQ come from the germline V gene. V lost 6 bases to trimming and J lost 3 bases, with 20 bases between them. Full variable domain (rest looked up from reference TRBV7-8 and TRBJ2-5): GAGVSQSPRYKVAKRGQDVALRCDPISGHVSLFWYQQALGQGPEFLTYFQNEAQLDKSGLPSDRFFAERPEGSVSTLKIQRTQQEDSAVYLCASRPDREVGKETQYFGPGTRLLVL.

As regards this clonotype: The junction departs from the called germline gene at one end, perhaps through a read error. The V call is TRBV19, the J call TRBJ1-5; 8 nucleotides agree with TRBD1. This CDR3 region has 17 residues. CDR1 is LNHDA, CDR2 SQIVND, per germline (reference sequence). DNA of the CDR3: TGTGCCAGTAGTGTAGATCTCGAGACAGGGGTTAATCAGCCCCAGCATTTT. It encodes CASSVDLETGVNQPQHF.

This clonotype was detected ten times or more. The CDR3 sequence is CASMGAGGIQETQYF. The CDR3 coding sequence is TGTGCCAGCATGGGAGCGGGAGGAATACAAGAGACCCAGTACTTC. This chain uses TRBV28 with TRBJ2-5; TRBD2 agrees at 9 bases. The junction had 8 bases not matched to a gene; V was cut back by 7 bases and J by 2 bases. The CDR3 runs to 15 residues. Germline values: CDR1 MDHEN, CDR2 SYDVKM. The full variable domain, completed using reference TRBV28 and TRBJ2-5, is DVKVTQSSRYLVKRTGEKVFLECVQDMDHENMFWYRQDPGLGLRLIYFSYDVKMKEKGDIPEGYSVSREKKERFSLILESASTNQTSMYLCASMGAGGIQETQYFGPGTRLLVL.

In its sample, this clonotype was seen once. J is TRBJ2-2 and V is TRBV12-3 or TRBV12-4; 10 bases agree with TRBD1. V gave up 4 bases and J gave up 11 bases; unmatched junction bases: 10. This CDR3 region has 15 residues. CDR3 nucleotides: TGTGCCAGCAGTTCCCGGACAGGGGGTATGGGCGAGCTGTTTTTT. Protein product: CASSSRTGGMGELFF.

By proportion, this clonotype is medium-sized. The chain combines TRBV25-1 with TRBJ1-1; D is undetermined. Germline assignment: CDR1 MGHDK and CDR2 SYGVNS. The CDR3 extends over 13 amino acids. V was pared by 4 bases and J by 1 base, with 7 bases between. The CDR3 region has the DNA TGTGCCAGCAGTGGACATAGGAACACTGAAGCTTTCTTT. Amino acid sequence: CASSGHRNTEAFF.

The chain couples TRBV20-1 to TRBJ1-6; TRBD1 is a possible D gene (5 bases). The CDR3 has 15 amino acids. Germline CDR1 DFQATT, CDR2 SNEGSKA (reference sequence). V dropped 6 bases and J dropped 7 bases, with 19 bases sitting between them. This CDR3 is CSAHVGGAGNSPLHF. CDR3 DNA: TGCAGTGCCCACGTGGGTGGGGCCGGGAATTCACCCCTCCACTTT.

In its sample, this clonotype was seen many times. CDR3 amino acids: CASRQGSEKLFF. The CDR3 region has the DNA TGTGCCAGCAGACAGGGGAGTGAAAAACTGTTTTTT. The rearrangement links TRBV27 to TRBJ1-4, with 7 bases that match TRBD1. The CDR3 loop spans 12 amino acids. The V and J ends lost 6 bases and 7 bases, in that order; junction bases with no gene match: 2. Germline loops: CDR1 MNHEY, CDR2 SMNVEV (reference sequence). The variable domain in full, completed from reference TRBV27 and TRBJ1-4, reads EAQVTQNPRYLITVTGKKLTVTCSQNMNHEYMSWYRQDPGLGLRQIYYSMNVEVTDKGDVPEGYKVSRKEKRNFPLILESPSPNQTSLYFCASRQGSEKLFFGSGTQLSVL.

The table lists this clonotype with many counts. The chain carries TRBV11-1 and TRBJ2-3; D perhaps matches TRBD1 (6 bases). Trimming removed 7 bases at V and 0 bases at J, with 11 bases between. This CDR3 spans 14 amino acids. Germline values: CDR1 SGHAT, CDR2 FQDESV (reference sequence). This CDR3 is CASNDRSSTDTQYF. The CDR3 DNA sequence: TGTGCCAGCAACGACAGGTCCAGCACAGATACGCAGTATTTT. The full variable domain, rest sourced from reference TRBV11-1 and TRBJ2-3, is EAEVAQSPRYKITEKSQAVAFWCDPISGHATLYWYRQILGQGPELLVQFQDESVVDDSQLPKDRFSAERLKGVDSTLKIQPAELGDSAMYLCASNDRSSTDTQYFGPGTRLTVL.

The rearrangement joins TRBV7-3 to TRBJ2-2; D gene ambiguous. Per germline, CDR1 SGHTA and CDR2 FQGTGA. The V end lost 1 base, the J end lost 7 bases, and 7 bases lay between the germline ends. The CDR3 has 13 residues. The CDR3 reads CASSLRSGGELFF. CDR3 DNA: TGTGCCAGCAGCTTAAGGTCCGGCGGGGAGCTGTTTTTT.

This chain uses TRBV15 with TRBJ1-1; unclear D gene. V lost 0 bases and J lost 2, with 4 bases in between. CDR3 length equals 13 residues. Looked up from germline, CDR1 is LNHNV and CDR2 is YYDKDF (reference sequence). This chain's CDR3 is CATSRDRNTEAFF. CDR3 bases: TGTGCCACCAGCAGAGATCGAAACACTGAAGCTTTCTTT.